The 21 T cell receptor beta chains given below trace back to one sample, sequenced in a study of T-cell reconstitution after alpha-beta-depleted transplantation in children. Unique molecular identifiers were used in preparing the TCRbeta library. TCRdb processed the PCR reads anew with MiXCR; each CDR3 protein has one entry. The sample contains under 250,000 distinct CDR3 sequences, roughly 15% of which appear only once. The sequences come from PBMCs, mostly from graft donor cells, collected 360 days after TCRalphabeta/CD19-depleted stem cell transplant. Receptors were obtained from a male patient aged 2-9 years who had a stem cell transplant for acute lymphoblastic leukemia, so the T cells may come from the graft donor.

This clonotype appeared many times. This chain connects TRBV12-3 or TRBV12-4 to TRBJ2-2, with TRBD1 matching 8 bases. V lost 4 bases, J lost 5 bases, and 9 bases stayed unmatched. The CDR3 runs 16 residues. The CDR3 is CASSSGRGPTTGELFF. The CDR3 bases are TGTGCCAGCAGTTCCGGCAGGGGGCCGACAACCGGGGAGCTGTTTTTT.

The J gene is TRBJ2-2, the V gene TRBV7-2; 8 bases are a match to TRBD2. V lost 4 bases, J lost 6 bases, and 4 bases stayed unmatched. This CDR3 is built from 14 residues. Per germline, CDR1 SGHTA and CDR2 FQGNSA. This CDR3 is CASSSGLGPGELFF. The CDR3 DNA is TGTGCCAGCAGCTCGGGACTAGGACCCGGGGAGCTGTTTTTT. The whole variable domain, filled in from reference TRBV7-2 and TRBJ2-2, reads GAGVSQSPSNKVTEKGKDVELRCDPISGHTALYWYRQSLGQGLEFLIYFQGNSAPDKSGLPSDRFSAERTGGSVSTLTIQRTQQEDSAVYLCASSSGLGPGELFFGEGSRLTVL.

CDR3 sequence reads: CASRFRIKPTDYEQYF. The CDR3 DNA reads as TGTGCCAGCAGGTTCCGAATAAAGCCTACGGACTACGAGCAGTACTTC. The J gene is TRBJ2-7, the V gene TRBV7-3; D is ambiguous. V lost 6 bases and J 3 bases, leaving 21 bases between the germline ends. Germline V lookup: CDR1 SGHTA, CDR2 FQGTGA. This CDR3 has 16 residues.

This clonotype turned up a few times. The chain couples TRBV20-1 to TRBJ2-2; D not resolved. This CDR3 is built from 12 residues. V lost 3 bases and J 3 bases, leaving 5 bases between the germline ends. CDR1 is DFQATT and CDR2 is SNEGSKA in the germline V gene (reference sequence). The chain's CDR3 is CSASRYTGELFF. The DNA for the CDR3 is TGCAGTGCTAGCCGATACACCGGGGAGCTGTTTTTT.

This clonotype was observed a handful of times. This chain links TRBV5-1 with TRBJ2-2; 7 nucleotides match TRBD2. This CDR3 is built from 18 residues. The germline gives CDR1 SGHRS, CDR2 YFSETQ. J was trimmed by 0 bases and V by 0 bases; bases with no gene match: 8. The CDR3 here is CASSLVMRGSSNTGELFF. DNA of the CDR3: TGCGCCAGCAGCTTGGTTATGCGGGGGTCCTCGAACACCGGGGAGCTGTTTTTT.

V and J are TRBV4-2 and TRBJ2-2; D gene unclear. Trimming shortened V by 0 bases and J by 7 bases, and 9 bases separated the two germline ends. The germline V gene has CDR1 LGHNA and CDR2 YNFKEQ. The CDR3 extends over 14 amino acids. The CDR3 is CASSQESSLGELFF. The CDR3 DNA follows: TGTGCCAGCAGCCAAGAGTCCAGTCTCGGGGAGCTGTTTTTT.

The CDR3 protein is CASSREGKETQYF. The CDR3 DNA is TGCGCCAGCAGCAGGGAGGGGAAAGAGACCCAGTACTTC. V usage is TRBV5-1 and J usage is TRBJ2-5, with TRBD2 identical over 7 bases. Germline assignment: CDR1 SGHRS and CDR2 YFSETQ. The CDR3 has 13 amino acids. Germline trimming cut 4 bases from V and 3 bases from J; bases unmatched to any gene: 3.

Only a few counts were recorded for this clonotype. The J gene is TRBJ1-2, the V gene TRBV4-3; a weak D match, TRBD1 (6 bases). There are 15 residues in the CDR3. The V gene's germline CDR1 is LGHNA and CDR2 YSLEER. V lost 0 bases and J 6 bases, leaving 14 bases between the germline ends. CDR3 DNA sequence: TGCGCCAGCAGCCAAGACCCGCGGGGGGGCGATGGCTACACCTTC. Protein product: CASSQDPRGGDGYTF.

The chain couples TRBV11-2 to TRBJ2-2; D gene ambiguous. The CDR3 contains 14 residues. Germline V lookup: CDR1 SGHAT, CDR2 FQNNGV. The V end was cut by 5 bases, the J end by 7 bases, with 14 bases between. CDR3 DNA sequence: TGTGCCAGCAGCCTCCTCGGCATTAACGGGGAGCTGTTTTTT. It translates to CASSLLGINGELFF.

A few counts support this clonotype. The chain recombines TRBV29-1 with TRBJ2-5; 12 bases line up with TRBD2. Germline V gene data show CDR1 as SQVTM and CDR2 as ANQGSEA. The junction had 13 bases not matched to a gene; V was cut back by 6 bases and J by 5 bases. The CDR3 is made up of 16 amino acids. CDR3 bases: TGCAGCGTAAGTCTACTAGCGGGAGGAAGGAAGGAGACCCAGTACTTC. Translated, it gives CSVSLLAGGRKETQYF.

This clonotype showed up just a few times. This sequence joins TRBV28 and TRBJ1-2; tentatively, D is TRBD1 (6 bases). The CDR3 length is 12 residues. Trimming cost V 8 bases and J 4 bases, with 11 bases left between them. Germline values: CDR1 MDHEN, CDR2 SYDVKM. The CDR3 bases are TGTGCCAGCGAGGGCAGGGGCTATGGCTACACCTTC. It codes for CASEGRGYGYTF.

There are a few counts of this clonotype. The chain uses TRBV12-3 or TRBV12-4 and TRBJ1-4, with 7 positions matching TRBD1. The V gene end was trimmed by 6 bases and the J gene end by 8 bases; junction bases not matched to a gene: 6. This CDR3 is 13 amino acids long. DNA of the CDR3: TGTGCCAGCAGAGGACAGGCTGGAGAAAAACTGTTTTTT. Residues: CASRGQAGEKLFF.

This clonotype appeared a few times. This chain connects TRBV20-1 to TRBJ2-3; D gene uncertain. Germline V gene data show CDR1 as DFQATT and CDR2 as SNEGSKA (reference sequence). This CDR3 is built from 13 residues. V dropped 7 bases and J dropped 0 bases, with 11 bases sitting between them. The chain's CDR3 is CSGDLGSTDTQYF. CDR3 sequence (DNA): TGCAGTGGTGACTTAGGGAGCACAGATACGCAGTATTTT.

The chain joins TRBV20-1 to TRBJ2-3, with D perhaps matching TRBD2 (6 bases). V lost 0 bases and J lost 0, with 13 bases in between. Germline V gene lookup returns CDR1 DFQATT and CDR2 SNEGSKA (reference sequence). This CDR3 contains 16 residues. DNA for the CDR3: TGCAGTGCTAGAGATCTGAGACGGGGGAGCACAGATACGCAGTATTTT. Its protein product is CSARDLRRGSTDTQYF.

The gene calls are TRBV12-3 or TRBV12-4 and TRBJ2-4; 9 bases are a match to TRBD1. Germline trimming cut 5 bases from V and 1 base from J; bases unmatched to any gene: 6. There are 16 residues in the CDR3. Here the CDR3 reads CASSPSDRGAKNIQYF. CDR3 coding DNA: TGTGCCAGCAGTCCCTCAGACAGGGGGGCCAAAAACATTCAGTACTTC.

The CDR3 loop is CASSPSGYNSPLHF. The CDR3 DNA sequence: TGTGCCAGCAGTCCCTCGGGGTATAATTCACCCCTCCACTTT. V is TRBV27 and J is TRBJ1-6; D not resolved. Germline CDR1 reads MNHEY; CDR2 reads SMNVEV (reference sequence). Trimming took off 5 bases at V and 4 bases at J, with 9 bases between the two ends. The CDR3 runs 14 residues.

This clonotype was counted a few times. This CDR3 reads CASTRQGMGQPQHF. The CDR3 region has the DNA TGTGCCAGCACCAGACAGGGGATGGGTCAGCCCCAGCATTTT. The V gene is TRBV7-2, the J gene TRBJ1-5; 8 nucleotides align to TRBD1. CDR1 and CDR2 (germline): SGHTA, FQGNSA. This CDR3 has 14 amino acids. With V trimmed by 7 bases and J by 6 bases, 8 bases remained unmatched.

The chain carries TRBV27 and TRBJ2-7, with TRBD1 matching over 11 bases. Germline V lookup: CDR1 MNHEY, CDR2 SMNVEV (reference sequence). The V and J ends lost 4 bases and 7 bases, in that order; junction bases with no gene match: 6. This CDR3 has 14 residues. CDR3 amino acids: CASSWGQGVGEQYF. DNA for the CDR3: TGTGCCAGCAGTTGGGGACAGGGGGTAGGGGAGCAGTACTTC.

The chain joins TRBV30 to TRBJ2-2, with D possibly matching TRBD2 (6 bases). The V and J ends lost 7 bases and 0 bases respectively, with 12 bases between them. The CDR3 consists of 14 residues. CDR1 and CDR2 from the germline V gene are GTSNPN and SVGIG (reference sequence). CDR3 coding DNA: TGTGCCTCCCCGCCGGGGGCGAACACCGGGGAGCTGTTTTTT. Protein product: CASPPGANTGELFF.

This clonotype was observed many times. V usage is TRBV5-4 and J usage is TRBJ2-5; D is possibly TRBD1 (5 bases). The CDR3 sequence is 14 residues long. The germline gives CDR1 SGHNT, CDR2 YYREEE (reference sequence). Trimming stripped 1 base from V and 4 bases from J, with 11 bases between. The CDR3 loop is CASSLFQGAETQYF. CDR3 in DNA: TGTGCCAGCAGCTTGTTTCAGGGTGCAGAGACCCAGTACTTC.

The V gene is TRBV18, the J gene TRBJ2-5; D might be TRBD1 (6 bases). The V and J ends lost 0 bases and 2 bases respectively, with 10 bases between them. CDR1 KGHSH and CDR2 LQKENI come from the germline V gene. This CDR3 is 15 amino acids long. The CDR3 spells CASSPPLGQQETQYF. For the CDR3, the DNA is TGTGCCAGCTCACCACCGCTTGGACAGCAAGAGACCCAGTACTTC.